A selection of T cell receptor beta chains follows, all from one sample in a study of shared clonotypes between healthy human individuals. The method was immunoSEQ multiplex PCR; TCRdb's version includes in-frame clones alone and lacks a portion of them. Seen here are 450,000 to 500,000 clones, 60% to 80% observed once, and the top ten hold more than 10%. The sample consisted of PBMCs. These receptors were obtained from a woman aged 40 to 50 in good health. Some clones in this sample may be carry-over from other donors' samples. CDR3s include the opening cysteine and the closing phenylalanine or tryptophan. The D gene is left open where the match is weak. A row's size may be missing; if present it is once, few, many or a size class.

cdr3_nt | cdr3_aa | clone_size | j_call | d_call | v_call
TGTGCCAGCAGCCCCTCGGGGACTAGTACTTTAGATACGCAGTATTTT | CASSPSGTSTLDTQYF | - | TRBJ2-3 | TRBD2 | TRBV7-2
TGCAGCGTTGAACCCCCAGGATTTCCTTCCTACAATGAGCAGTTCTTC | CSVEPPGFPSYNEQFF | once | TRBJ2-1 | - | TRBV29-1
TGTGCCAGCAGCAAAGGGGACAGGGGGCGCAACACTGAAGCTTTCTTT | CASSKGDRGRNTEAFF | once | TRBJ1-1 | - | TRBV21-1
TGTGCCAGCAGCTTCTTGCGACAGGGGGCCTACGAGCAGTACTTC | CASSFLRQGAYEQYF | - | TRBJ2-7 | TRBD1 | TRBV5-6
TGTGCCAGCAGCCGGGACACCGGGGAGCTGTTTTTT | CASSRDTGELFF | - | TRBJ2-2 | - | TRBV11-1
TGTGCCAGCAGTCCGCAGCGGATCCCATGGGCAGATACGCAGTATTTT | CASSPQRIPWADTQYF | - | TRBJ2-3 | - | TRBV27
TGCGCCAGCAGCTCGACAGGGGGAATGAACACTGAAGCTTTCTTT | CASSSTGGMNTEAFF | - | TRBJ1-1 | TRBD1 | TRBV5-1
TGTGCCAGCAGACTAGGTTACTATGGCTACACCTTC | CASRLGYYGYTF | - | TRBJ1-2 | - | TRBV6-5
TGTGCCAGCTCACCGCAGGGCAGCACAGATACGCAGTATTTT | CASSPQGSTDTQYF | - | TRBJ2-3 | - | TRBV18
TGTGCCAGCTCACCGACAGGGGCCTCAGATACGCAGTATTTT | CASSPTGASDTQYF | - | TRBJ2-3 | TRBD1 | TRBV18
TGTGCCACCACACCTGGGACAGGGGCGAACACCGGGGAGCTGTTTTTT | CATTPGTGANTGELFF | few | TRBJ2-2 | TRBD1 | TRBV9
TGTGCCAGCAGTTTCGGACAGGGGGCCTTGGAGACCCAGTACTTC | CASSFGQGALETQYF | - | TRBJ2-5 | TRBD1 | TRBV27
TGCGCCAGCAGCTTGGCGGAGGTTGATACGCAGTATTTT | CASSLAEVDTQYF | once | TRBJ2-3 | - | TRBV5-1
TGTGCCAGCAGCCTGACGCTGCGGCAGGGATGTGAGACCCAGTACTTC | CASSLTLRQGCETQYF | - | TRBJ2-5 | - | TRBV5-7
TGTGCCAGCAGCTTATCCCTTAACAATGAGCAGTTCTTC | CASSLSLNNEQFF | - | TRBJ2-1 | - | TRBV7-7
TGTGCCACCAGCAGAGATCAGGCCCAAGAGACCCAGTACTTC | CATSRDQAQETQYF | - | TRBJ2-5 | - | TRBV15
TGTGCCAGCAGCTCGGGACTAGCGGGGGCCTACGAGCAGTACTTC | CASSSGLAGAYEQYF | - | TRBJ2-7 | TRBD2 | TRBV7-6
TGTGCCAGCAGCCGCCGCAGGGGGCAGGGGGAGACCCAGTACTTC | CASSRRRGQGETQYF | - | TRBJ2-5 | TRBD1 | TRBV7-3
TGTGCCAGCAGCCGACAGGGGAACACTGAAGCTTTCTTT | CASSRQGNTEAFF | - | TRBJ1-1 | TRBD1 | TRBV7-9
TGTGCCACCAGCAGGGACAGGGAAGAAAAACTGTTTTTT | CATSRDREEKLFF | - | TRBJ1-4 | TRBD1 | TRBV15
TGTGCCAGCAGCGTAGTCGGACGGGCCAACAATGAGCAGTTCTTC | CASSVVGRANNEQFF | - | TRBJ2-1 | - | TRBV9
TGTGCCAGCAGGGGACAGGGACTGTACGAGCAGTACTTC | CASRGQGLYEQYF | few | TRBJ2-7 | TRBD1 | TRBV6-5
TGTGCCAGCAGCCCCGGCAGGATAACCTACGAGCAGTACTTC | CASSPGRITYEQYF | - | TRBJ2-7 | - | TRBV11-2
TGTGCCAGCAGCTTGGCCGGGGGAACCAACAGGGGGGGCACTGAAGCTTTCTTT | CASSLAGGTNRGGTEAFF | few | TRBJ1-1 | TRBD1 | TRBV5-6
TGTGCCAGCAGACTCTGGACAGCCGGAAAGGGGGGGGATGGCTACACCTTC | CASRLWTAGKGGDGYTF | few | TRBJ1-2 | - | TRBV28
TGCGCCAGCAGCCCCGGGACCATGAGCAATCAGCCCCAGCATTTT | CASSPGTMSNQPQHF | few | TRBJ1-5 | - | TRBV5-1
TGTGCCAGCAGCCAAGCTCCACTAGCGGGAGGGGTAAGCCCCTACAATGAGCAGTTCTTC | CASSQAPLAGGVSPYNEQFF | once | TRBJ2-1 | TRBD2 | TRBV4-2
TGTGCCTGGAGTGCCGGGGTCAATGAAAAACTGTTTTTT | CAWSAGVNEKLFF | - | TRBJ1-4 | - | TRBV30
TGTGCCAGCAGCTTAGGGGGCGCGAGCACTGAAGCTTTCTTT | CASSLGGASTEAFF | once | TRBJ1-1 | - | TRBV7-3
TGTGCCAGCCGTTTCCACACTGAAGCTTTCTTT | CASRFHTEAFF | - | TRBJ1-1 | - | TRBV28
TGTGCCAGCTCACTGGACAGGAACACTGAAGCTTTCTTT | CASSLDRNTEAFF | - | TRBJ1-1 | - | TRBV18
TGTGCCAGCAGCCCCGGGACTAGCGGCCCCTACTCGGAGTTCTTC | CASSPGTSGPYSEFF | - | TRBJ2-1 | TRBD2 | TRBV2
TGTGCCAGCAGCTTATCTGGGTCACAACAGCCCCAGCATTTT | CASSLSGSQQPQHF | - | TRBJ1-5 | - | TRBV7-8
TGTGCCAGCAGCAGACTAGCGGGCCCCGACGAGCAGTACTTC | CASSRLAGPDEQYF | - | TRBJ2-7 | TRBD2 | TRBV6-5
TGTGCCAGCAGCTTCGGGGGTTTGGGGCGCGAGCAGTACTTC | CASSFGGLGREQYF | once | TRBJ2-7 | - | TRBV5-4
TGCGCCAGCAGCGCGAGAAGCAATCAGCCCCAGCATTTT | CASSARSNQPQHF | - | TRBJ1-5 | - | TRBV4-1
TGCGCCAGCAGGTTTACTAGCGGGGGAAGCACAGATACGCAGTATTTT | CASRFTSGGSTDTQYF | - | TRBJ2-3 | TRBD2 | TRBV5-1
TGTGCCAGCAGCTTCGGGGGGCTAGCGGGAGGTTTCTCCTACAATGAGCAGTTCTTC | CASSFGGLAGGFSYNEQFF | - | TRBJ2-1 | TRBD2 | TRBV11-2
TGTGCCAGCAGCCGAGAGGTTACTAATGAAAAACTGTTTTTT | CASSREVTNEKLFF | - | TRBJ1-4 | - | TRBV7-9
TGCGCCAGCAGCCCGGGGGCGCAGACAACTAATGAAAAACTGTTTTTT | CASSPGAQTTNEKLFF | - | TRBJ1-4 | - | TRBV5-1
TGTGCCTGGAGCGGCGCAGGGGGTTTGAATGGCTACACCTTC | CAWSGAGGLNGYTF | - | TRBJ1-2 | TRBD1 | TRBV30
TGTGCCAGCAGCCCGGGGAGCGGGAACACAGATACGCAGTATTTT | CASSPGSGNTDTQYF | - | TRBJ2-3 | TRBD2 | TRBV4-2
TGTGCCAGCAGCATCGGACAGGGATATCGGCCCCAGCATTTT | CASSIGQGYRPQHF | - | TRBJ1-5 | TRBD1 | TRBV6-5
TGTGCCTGGAGTCCAGGGGAGTTAAACATTCAGTACTTC | CAWSPGELNIQYF | - | TRBJ2-4 | - | TRBV30
TGTGCCAGCTCACCGGGAGGGCCCGGTGATGAGCAGTTCTTC | CASSPGGPGDEQFF | - | TRBJ2-1 | TRBD2 | TRBV18
TGTGCCAGCAGTTACGGCCTAGCGGGTGACTACGAGCAGTACTTC | CASSYGLAGDYEQYF | - | TRBJ2-7 | TRBD2 | TRBV6-5
TGTGCCAGCTCATCCAACCCGACAGATTACGAGCAGTACTTC | CASSSNPTDYEQYF | once | TRBJ2-7 | - | TRBV18
TGTGCCAGTTCACCAAACCCACAGGCGCCCCAGCATTTT | CASSPNPQAPQHF | - | TRBJ1-5 | - | TRBV18
TGTGCCTGGAGTTCAGGGGGCGGGGTACCTTCCTATGGCTACACCTTC | CAWSSGGGVPSYGYTF | - | TRBJ1-2 | TRBD1 | TRBV30